This TCR beta chain was documented in a study of CD8 T cells in Susac syndrome (dated by TCRdb to the late 2010s). Describing the broader study: The study used repertoire sequencing to test whether antigen drove CD8+ T cell activation and differentiation in Susac syndrome.

Beyond this particular receptor, the publication reports: The study acknowledged that relatively few individuals were included in the TCR sequencing and HLA analysis.

This clonotype was recorded once. Its antigen remains undetermined. The sample holds no much larger clone one base away, and base qualities are not on file. One read alone lends weak support. High-throughput TCR beta sequencing profiled peripheral blood CD8+ and CD4+ T cells from healthy donors, Susac syndrome patients and multiple sclerosis patients. The multiple sclerosis controls were treatment-naive patients who had stable or active relapsing-remitting disease and met the revised McDonald criteria. Bulk CD8+ and CD4+ T cells were purified magnetically by negative isolation, whereas CD8+ TEMRA cells were enriched by FACS. Blood was collected in EDTA tubes and processed within 24 hours, with PBMCs isolated through density gradient centrifugation. PBMCs intended for TCR sequencing were frozen in liquid nitrogen and were later thawed in a 37 degrees C water bath. A purity of at least 90% was achieved for sorted or isolated CD4+, CD8+ and CD8+ TEMRA cells.

Trimming takes 2 bases from V and 3 bases from J, and the germline ends sit 16 bases apart. Sequences GTSNPN (CDR1) and SVGIG (CDR2) are obtained from the germline V gene (reference sequence). CDR3 length: 15 amino acids, cysteine to phenylalanine. The read is trimmed to its CDR3 DNA, 45 bases read in frame from base 1. RNA was extracted using the RNeasy kit, and roughly 0.5 to 1 microgram was reverse transcribed with random hexamers. TCR beta CDR3 regions were amplified with the immunoSEQ multiplex PCR assay covering 54 Vbeta and 13 Jbeta segments. Bias from PCR amplification was corrected by using a synthetic template baseline for primer optimization and for computational correction. In the original analysis: Reads were assigned to V, D and J genes according to IMGT and analyzed in immunoSEQ Analyzer, with only productive sequences retained. Clonality was calculated as one minus the Shannon entropy normalized by log2 of the number of productive unique sequences. Public and private clones were assessed among the 100 most prevalent clones of each patient and control. Clones were defined as Susac-specific if absent from the healthy and MS cohorts, from 900 to 1,300 published viral clones and from other ImmuneACCESS disease sequences. The raw public reads went through TCRdb reprocessing: fastp at Q25, MiXCR clone calling, in-frame beta chains kept. Every distinct CDR3 protein forms one entry, paired with its most common genes and DNA. None of the V and J calls come from the authors' own analysis; TCRdb made them. Recorded for this sample are 110,000 or so distinct CDR3 sequences; 85% to 95% of them occurred a single time. Together, the top ten hold under 0.095% of the sample.

Sequencing was carried out using CD4+ T cells from PBMCs. The TCR comes from a human donor with multiple sclerosis. The chain joins TRBV30 to TRBJ2-5; the D region possibly corresponds to TRBD1 (6 bases align). The sequenced DNA: TGTGCCTGGAGTAGCGGTCAACAGGGAGAAGAGACCCAGTACTTC. This gives the protein CAWSSGQQGEETQYF. Where the CDR3 stops, the reference TRBV30 and TRBJ2-5 genes take over; the full variable domain is SQTIHQWPATLVQPVGSPLSLECTVEGTSNPNLYWYRQAAGRGLQLLFYSVGIGQISSEVPQNLSASRPQDRQFILSSKKLLLSDSGFYLCAWSSGQQGEETQYFGPGTRLLVL.